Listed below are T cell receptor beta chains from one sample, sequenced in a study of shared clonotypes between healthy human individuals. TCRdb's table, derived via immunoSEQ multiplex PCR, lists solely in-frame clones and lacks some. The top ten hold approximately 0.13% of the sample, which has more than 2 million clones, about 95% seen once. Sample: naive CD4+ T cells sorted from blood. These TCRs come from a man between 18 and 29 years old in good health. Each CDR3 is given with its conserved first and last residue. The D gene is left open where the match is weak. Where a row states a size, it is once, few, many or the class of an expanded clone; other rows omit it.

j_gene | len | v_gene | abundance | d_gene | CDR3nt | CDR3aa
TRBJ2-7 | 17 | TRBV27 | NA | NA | TGTGCCAGCAGTTTATTGGGTGTTGGGCAGGGGTTGAACGAGCAGTACTTC | CASSLLGVGQGLNEQYF
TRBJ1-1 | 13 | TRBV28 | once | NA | TGTGCCAGCACCCCCGGGTCTAACACTGAAGCTTTCTTT | CASTPGSNTEAFF
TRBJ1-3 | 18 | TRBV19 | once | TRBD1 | TGTGCCAGTAGTATTCCCGGGACAGGGGGCGCCTCTGGAAACACCATATATTTT | CASSIPGTGGASGNTIYF
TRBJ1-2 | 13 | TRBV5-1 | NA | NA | TGCGCCAGCAGCCCCGACATAAACTATGGCTACACCTTC | CASSPDINYGYTF
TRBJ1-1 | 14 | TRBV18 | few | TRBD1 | TGTGCCAGCGCACCGGGACAGGGGAACACTGAAGCTTTCTTT | CASAPGQGNTEAFF
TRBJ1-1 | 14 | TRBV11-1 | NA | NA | TGTGCCAGCAGCTTAGGAGGAGGGAACACTGAAGCTTTCTTT | CASSLGGGNTEAFF
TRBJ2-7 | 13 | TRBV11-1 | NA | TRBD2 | TGTGCCAGCAGCCTAGGACTAGCGAATGAGCAGTACTTC | CASSLGLANEQYF
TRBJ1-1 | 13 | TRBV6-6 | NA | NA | TGTGCCAGCAGTTCCCAAATCGACACTGAAGCTTTCTTT | CASSSQIDTEAFF
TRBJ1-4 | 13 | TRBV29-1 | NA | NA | TGCAGTGCAGAGGGGCTATTCGGGGAAAAACTGTTTTTT | CSAEGLFGEKLFF
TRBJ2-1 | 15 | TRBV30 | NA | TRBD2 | TGTGCCTGGAGTGTAAGCGGGGGCTCCTACAATGAGCAGTTCTTC | CAWSVSGGSYNEQFF
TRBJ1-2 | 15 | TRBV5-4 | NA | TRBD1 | TGTGCCAGCAGCCCTCGATCGACAGGGGGGGATGGCTACACCTTC | CASSPRSTGGDGYTF
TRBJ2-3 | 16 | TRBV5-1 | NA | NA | TGCGCCAGCAGCTTGGAACCCAGCGGTGGCTTGGATACGCAGTATTTT | CASSLEPSGGLDTQYF
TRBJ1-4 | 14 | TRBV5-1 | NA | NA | TGCGCCAGCAACCGTGGGGACCCCAATGAAAAACTGTTTTTT | CASNRGDPNEKLFF
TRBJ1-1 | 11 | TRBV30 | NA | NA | TGTGCCTGGAGTCTTATCACTGAAGCTTTCTTT | CAWSLITEAFF
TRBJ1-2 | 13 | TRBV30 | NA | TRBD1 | TGTGCCTGGAGTGAAACAGGGGTCTATGGCTACACCTTC | CAWSETGVYGYTF
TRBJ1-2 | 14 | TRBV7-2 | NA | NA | TGTGCCAGCAGCCCCCTCGGAGGGTCCGGAGGCTACACCTTC | CASSPLGGSGGYTF